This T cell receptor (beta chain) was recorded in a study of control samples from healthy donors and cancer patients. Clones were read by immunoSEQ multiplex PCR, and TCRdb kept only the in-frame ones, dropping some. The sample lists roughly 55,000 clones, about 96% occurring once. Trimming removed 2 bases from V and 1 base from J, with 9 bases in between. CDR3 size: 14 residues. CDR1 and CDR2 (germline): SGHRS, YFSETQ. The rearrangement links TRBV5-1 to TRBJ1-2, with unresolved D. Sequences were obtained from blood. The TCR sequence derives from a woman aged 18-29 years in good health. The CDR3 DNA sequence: TGCGCCAGCAGCTTCTCCAAGGGTAACTATGGCTACACCTTC. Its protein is CASSFSKGNYGYTF. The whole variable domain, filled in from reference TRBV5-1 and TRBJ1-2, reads KAGVTQTPRYLIKTRGQQVTLSCSPISGHRSVSWYQQTPGQGLQFLFEYFSETQRNKGNFPGRFSGRQFSNSRSEMNVSTLELGDSALYLCASSFSKGNYGYTFGSGTRLTVV.